The rows below give T cell receptor beta chains drawn from one sample of a study of blood T cell repertoires in COVID-19. Assay: immunoSEQ multiplex PCR; the TCRdb copy retains only in-frame clones and omits some. The sample lists approximately 90,000 clones, over 75% occurring once. Specimen: peripheral blood. The receptors come from a human donor in a cohort sampled during active COVID-19. The CDR3 runs from the conserved cysteine through the conserved F or W.

cdr3_aa j_call cdr3_length v_call
CASSAQLDRAARNYGYTF TRBJ1-2 18 TRBV9
CASSFSGRGNTEAFF TRBJ1-1 15 TRBV5-4
CAWSVLFFGGGEYNEQFF TRBJ2-1 18 TRBV30
CASSIARNTIYF TRBJ1-3 12 TRBV6-2/TRBV6-3
CASSPTGGRDSPLHF TRBJ1-6 15 TRBV6-5
CASSPWDRRNEKLFF TRBJ1-4 15 TRBV5-6
CASSPRGGLAANTGELFF TRBJ2-2 18 TRBV7-2
CASSRIKGRGIYSPLHF TRBJ1-6 17 TRBV19
CASNLGQTNTEAFF TRBJ1-1 14 TRBV6-6
CASSLGPPRGDNEQFF TRBJ2-1 16 TRBV13
CASSRRLAGGQDTGELFF TRBJ2-2 18 TRBV4-3
CASSQGGGLNQPQHF TRBJ1-5 15 TRBV4-3
CASSLDSGTYNEQFF TRBJ2-1 15 TRBV5-4
CAWGREGLGTQYF TRBJ2-5 13 TRBV30
CASSLAGTGARGYTF TRBJ1-2 15 TRBV5-1
CASSYSGSSYEQYF TRBJ2-7 14 TRBV6-5
CASSPVAEHEKLFF TRBJ1-4 14 TRBV4-3
CASSIDLSLGEAFF TRBJ1-1 14 TRBV19
CASSVALGSGANEKLFF TRBJ1-4 17 TRBV9
CASSQGEAKNIQYF TRBJ2-4 14 TRBV2
CATQTPRGQYF TRBJ2-7 11 TRBV6-5
CASSIGTANEKLFF TRBJ1-4 14 TRBV19
CASSLPSGPTEAQYF TRBJ2-3 15 TRBV11-2
CASSVDPQNYGYTF TRBJ1-2 14 TRBV9
CAGRLAGELAKNIQYF TRBJ2-4 16 TRBV3-1/TRBV3-2
CASSPLDRGNQPQHF TRBJ1-5 15 TRBV18
CASSLPRDRASLHF TRBJ1-6 14 TRBV28
CASSQDRLAVYEQYF TRBJ2-7 15 TRBV4-3
CASSQSNIQRTSGTNTGELFF TRBJ2-2 21 TRBV4-3
CASSQEASGRGEQYF TRBJ2-7 15 TRBV3-1/TRBV3-2
CASSQGRGAGGRDTQYF TRBJ2-3 17 TRBV4-3
CASRSDSNSPLHF TRBJ1-6 13 TRBV2
CASRGGSSYNSPLHF TRBJ1-6 15 TRBV6-5
CASRAGHPNTEAFF TRBJ1-1 14 TRBV6-5
CASSESGRGADTQYF TRBJ2-3 15 TRBV6-1
CASSLAQNPYGYTF TRBJ1-2 14 TRBV5-4
CASSVGLQGNYEQYF TRBJ2-7 15 TRBV9
CASSVEGGWNTEAFF TRBJ1-1 15 TRBV9